This T cell receptor (beta chain) was identified in a study of blood T cell repertoires in COVID-19. This clone was detected a few times. Only in-frame clones appear in the TCRdb table, and some are missing; sequencing was by immunoSEQ multiplex PCR. The repertoire holds 450,000 to 500,000 clones, approximately 90% seen once, with approximately 8.3% in the top ten. Germline trimming cut 6 bases from V and 7 bases from J; bases unmatched to any gene: 5. CDR3 length: 11 residues. CDR1 SQVTM and CDR2 ANQGSEA come from the germline V gene. Material: PBMCs or T cells enriched from blood (not recorded which). This receptor was obtained from a woman aged 55-75 years who had recovered from COVID-19. This chain connects TRBV29-1 to TRBJ1-2; 7 positions match TRBD1. Here the CDR3 reads CSVRQGAGYTF. CDR3 nucleotides: TGCAGCGTAAGACAGGGCGCTGGCTACACCTTC.